This T cell receptor (beta chain) was retrieved from a study of blood T cells in healthy people across ages. It was with a sample-barcoded 5' primer and a J-beta primer mix that a second PCR of roughly 7 to 12 cycles was run. A single record per CDR3 protein comes from TCRdb applying MiXCR to the 5' RACE reads. This table holds about 1,500,000 distinct CDR3 sequences, around two fifths found once. Total RNA extracted from each sample amounted to at least 6 micrograms. The CDR3 is made up of 15 amino acids. V was cut by 1 base and J by 10 bases, with 20 bases left in between. Germline V gene data show CDR1 as DFQATT and CDR2 as SNEGSKA (reference sequence).

The rearrangement uses TRBV20-1 and TRBJ2-1; D is undetermined. Sequenced material: blood. The receptor comes from a woman under 30 in good health. The CDR3 region is CSARAPDLPRNEQFF. The CDR3 DNA is TGCAGTGCTAGAGCCCCAGACCTTCCACGAAACGAGCAGTTCTTC.